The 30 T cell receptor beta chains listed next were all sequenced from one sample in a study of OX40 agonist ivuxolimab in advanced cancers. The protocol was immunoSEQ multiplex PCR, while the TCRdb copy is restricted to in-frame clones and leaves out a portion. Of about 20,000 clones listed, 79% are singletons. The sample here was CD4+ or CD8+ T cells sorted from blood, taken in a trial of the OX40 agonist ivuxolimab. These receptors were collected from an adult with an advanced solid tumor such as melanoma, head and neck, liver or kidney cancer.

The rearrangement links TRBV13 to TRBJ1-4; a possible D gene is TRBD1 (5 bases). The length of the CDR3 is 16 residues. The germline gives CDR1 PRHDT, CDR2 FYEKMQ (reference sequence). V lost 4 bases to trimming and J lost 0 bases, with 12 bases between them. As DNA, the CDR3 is TGTGCCAGCAGCTCCGGGACGGGTACAACTAATGAAAAACTGTTTTTT. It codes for CASSSGTGTTNEKLFF.

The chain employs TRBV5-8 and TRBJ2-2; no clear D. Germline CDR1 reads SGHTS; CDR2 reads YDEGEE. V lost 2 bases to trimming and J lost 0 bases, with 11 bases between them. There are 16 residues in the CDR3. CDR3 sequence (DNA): TGTGCCAGCAGCTTCGTCAACTGGGCGAACACCGGGGAGCTGTTTTTT. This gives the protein CASSFVNWANTGELFF.

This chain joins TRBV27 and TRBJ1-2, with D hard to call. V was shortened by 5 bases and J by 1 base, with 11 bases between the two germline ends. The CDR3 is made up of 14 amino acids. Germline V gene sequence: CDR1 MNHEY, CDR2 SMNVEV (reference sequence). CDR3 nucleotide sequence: TGTGCCAGCAGTCCGGACCGTGTTAACTATGGCTACACCTTC. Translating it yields CASSPDRVNYGYTF.

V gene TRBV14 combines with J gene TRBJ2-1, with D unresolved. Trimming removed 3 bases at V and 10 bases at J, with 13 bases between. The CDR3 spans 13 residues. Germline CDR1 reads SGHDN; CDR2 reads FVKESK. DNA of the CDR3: TGTGCCAGCAGCCATTTCCAGACGGGCGAGCAGTTCTTC. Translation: CASSHFQTGEQFF. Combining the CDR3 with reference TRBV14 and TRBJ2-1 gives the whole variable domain EAGVTQFPSHSVIEKGQTVTLRCDPISGHDNLYWYRRVMGKEIKFLLHFVKESKQDESGMPNNRFLAERTGGTYSTLKVQPAELEDSGVYFCASSHFQTGEQFFGPGTRLTVL.

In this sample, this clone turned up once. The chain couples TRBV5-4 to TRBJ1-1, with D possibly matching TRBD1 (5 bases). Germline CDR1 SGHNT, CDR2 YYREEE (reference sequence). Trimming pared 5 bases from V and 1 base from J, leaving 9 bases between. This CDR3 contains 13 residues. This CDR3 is CASRSGGNTEAFF. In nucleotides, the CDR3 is TGTGCCAGCAGGTCGGGGGGGAACACTGAAGCTTTCTTT.

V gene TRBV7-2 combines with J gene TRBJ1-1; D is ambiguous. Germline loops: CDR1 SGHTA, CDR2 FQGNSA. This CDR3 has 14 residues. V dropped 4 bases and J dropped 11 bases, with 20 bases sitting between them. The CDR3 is CASSSPLTGFGAFF. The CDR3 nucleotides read TGTGCCAGCAGCTCCCCCCTCACGGGGTTTGGTGCTTTCTTT.

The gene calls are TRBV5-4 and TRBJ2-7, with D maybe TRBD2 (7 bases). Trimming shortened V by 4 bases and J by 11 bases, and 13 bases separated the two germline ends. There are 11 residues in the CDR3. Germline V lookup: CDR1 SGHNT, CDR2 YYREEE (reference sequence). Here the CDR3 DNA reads TGTGCCAGCAGCCAGGGGAGGGAGGAGTACTTC. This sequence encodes CASSQGREEYF.

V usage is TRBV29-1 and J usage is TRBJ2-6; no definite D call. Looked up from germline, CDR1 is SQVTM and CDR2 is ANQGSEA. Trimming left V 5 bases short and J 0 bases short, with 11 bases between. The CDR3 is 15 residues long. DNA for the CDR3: TGCAGCGTTCAGGATTGGAACTCTGGGGCCAACGTCCTGACTTTC. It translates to CSVQDWNSGANVLTF.

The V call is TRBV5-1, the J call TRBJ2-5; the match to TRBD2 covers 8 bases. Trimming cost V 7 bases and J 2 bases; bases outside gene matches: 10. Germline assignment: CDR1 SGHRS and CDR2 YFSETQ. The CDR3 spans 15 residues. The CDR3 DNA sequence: TGCGCCAGCGGACGAACTAGCGGCGCACAAGAGACCCAGTACTTC. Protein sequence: CASGRTSGAQETQYF.

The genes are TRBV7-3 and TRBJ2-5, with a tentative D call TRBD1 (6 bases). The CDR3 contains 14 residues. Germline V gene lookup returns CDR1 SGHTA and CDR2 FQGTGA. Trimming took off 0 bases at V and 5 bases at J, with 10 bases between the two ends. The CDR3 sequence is CASSLTGAVETQYF. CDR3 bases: TGTGCCAGCAGCTTAACGGGGGCGGTGGAGACCCAGTACTTC.

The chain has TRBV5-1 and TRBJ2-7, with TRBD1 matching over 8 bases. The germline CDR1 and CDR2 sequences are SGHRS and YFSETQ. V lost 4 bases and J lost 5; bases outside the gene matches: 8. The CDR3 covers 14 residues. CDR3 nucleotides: TGCGCCAGCAGCCGTGGACAGGGACCCAACGAGCAGTACTTC. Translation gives CASSRGQGPNEQYF.

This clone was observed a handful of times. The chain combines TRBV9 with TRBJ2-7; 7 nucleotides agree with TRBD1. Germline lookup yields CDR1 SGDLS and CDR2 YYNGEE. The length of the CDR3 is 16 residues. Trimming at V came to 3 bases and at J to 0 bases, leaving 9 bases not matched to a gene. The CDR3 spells CASSGEGDSNSYEQYF. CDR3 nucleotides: TGTGCCAGCAGCGGAGAGGGGGACAGCAACTCCTACGAGCAGTACTTC.

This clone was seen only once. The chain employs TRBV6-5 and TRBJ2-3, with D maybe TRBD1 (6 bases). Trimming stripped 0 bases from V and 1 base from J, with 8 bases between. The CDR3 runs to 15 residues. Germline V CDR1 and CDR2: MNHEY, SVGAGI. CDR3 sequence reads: CASSYSAGGTDTQYF. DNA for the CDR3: TGTGCCAGCAGTTACTCGGCAGGGGGCACAGATACGCAGTATTTT.

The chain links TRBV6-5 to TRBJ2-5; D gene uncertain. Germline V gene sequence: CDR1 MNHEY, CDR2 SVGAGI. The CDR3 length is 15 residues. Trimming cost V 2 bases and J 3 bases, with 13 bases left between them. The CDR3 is CASSYLRNQKETQYF. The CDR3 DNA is TGTGCCAGCAGTTACCTGCGAAACCAAAAAGAGACCCAGTACTTC.

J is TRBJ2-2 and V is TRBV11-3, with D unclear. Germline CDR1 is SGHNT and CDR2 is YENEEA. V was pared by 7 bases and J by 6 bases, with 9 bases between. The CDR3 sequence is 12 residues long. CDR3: CASTAGAGELFF. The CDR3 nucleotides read TGTGCCAGCACTGCAGGAGCCGGGGAGCTGTTTTTT.

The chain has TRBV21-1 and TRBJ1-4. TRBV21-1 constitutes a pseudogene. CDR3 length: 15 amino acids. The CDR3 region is CASSKAKGTREKLFF. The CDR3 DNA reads TGTGCCAGCAGCAAAGCGAAGGGAACGAGGGAAAAACTGTTTTTT.

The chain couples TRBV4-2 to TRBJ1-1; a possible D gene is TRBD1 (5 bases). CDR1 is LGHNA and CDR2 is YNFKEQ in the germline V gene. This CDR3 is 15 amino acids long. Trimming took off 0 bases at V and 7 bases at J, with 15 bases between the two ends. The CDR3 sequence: CASSQDKRGTVEAFF. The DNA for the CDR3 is TGTGCCAGCAGCCAAGACAAGAGAGGGACGGTTGAAGCTTTCTTT.

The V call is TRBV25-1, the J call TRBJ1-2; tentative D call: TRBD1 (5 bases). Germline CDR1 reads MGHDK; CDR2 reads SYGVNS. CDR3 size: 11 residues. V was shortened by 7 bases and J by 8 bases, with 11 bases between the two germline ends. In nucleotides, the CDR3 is TGTGCCAGCACAGGGAGTGAAGGCTACACCTTC. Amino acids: CASTGSEGYTF.

The CDR3 DNA sequence: TGTGCCACCAGCGGCAGACTAGCGGGGGTAACTCAAGAGACCCAGTACTTC. This translates into CATSGRLAGVTQETQYF. The chain combines TRBV15 with TRBJ2-5, with 12 bases that match TRBD2. The CDR3 runs to 17 residues. V gave up 5 bases and J gave up 2 bases; unmatched junction bases: 9. Germline V gene data show CDR1 as LNHNV and CDR2 as YYDKDF (reference sequence).

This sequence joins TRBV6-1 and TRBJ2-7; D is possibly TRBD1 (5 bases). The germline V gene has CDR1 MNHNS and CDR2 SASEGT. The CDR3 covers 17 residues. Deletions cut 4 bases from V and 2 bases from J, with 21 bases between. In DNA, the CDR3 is TGTGCCAGCAGTGCATTAACAAGGGGCAAGTCACCCTACGAGCAGTACTTC. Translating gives CASSALTRGKSPYEQYF.

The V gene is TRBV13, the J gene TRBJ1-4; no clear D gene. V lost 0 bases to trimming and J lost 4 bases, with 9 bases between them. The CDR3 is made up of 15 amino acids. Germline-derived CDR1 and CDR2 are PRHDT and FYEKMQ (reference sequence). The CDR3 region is CASSLGPRLNEKLFF. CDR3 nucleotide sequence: TGTGCCAGCAGCTTAGGACCCAGACTTAATGAAAAACTGTTTTTT.

The CDR3 DNA follows: TGTGCCAGCACCGGGGGGACCCAAGAGACCCAGTACTTC. Amino acid sequence: CASTGGTQETQYF. V is TRBV11-1 and J is TRBJ2-5, with 7 bases fitting TRBD2. V trimming: 7 bases; J trimming: 1 base; junction bases outside the gene matches: 3. CDR1 is SGHAT, CDR2 FQDESV, per germline (reference sequence). The CDR3 loop spans 13 amino acids.

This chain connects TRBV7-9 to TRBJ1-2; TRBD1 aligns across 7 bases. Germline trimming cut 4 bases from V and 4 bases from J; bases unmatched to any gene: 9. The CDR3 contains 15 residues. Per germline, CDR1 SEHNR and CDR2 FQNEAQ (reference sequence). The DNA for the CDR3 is TGTGCCAGCAGCTCTACGATGACAGGGCTCTATGGCTACACCTTC. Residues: CASSSTMTGLYGYTF. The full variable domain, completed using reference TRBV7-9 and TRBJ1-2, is DTGVSQNPRHKITKRGQNVTFRCDPISEHNRLYWYRQTLGQGPEFLTYFQNEAQLEKSRLLSDRFSAERPKGSFSTLEIQRTEQGDSAMYLCASSSTMTGLYGYTFGSGTRLTVV.

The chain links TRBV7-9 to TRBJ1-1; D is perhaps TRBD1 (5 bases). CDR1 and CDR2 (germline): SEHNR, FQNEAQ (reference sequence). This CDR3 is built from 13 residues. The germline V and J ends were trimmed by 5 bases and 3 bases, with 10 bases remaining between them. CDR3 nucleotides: TGTGCCAGCAGCCCTGGGGGGTACACTGAAGCTTTCTTT. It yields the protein CASSPGGYTEAFF.

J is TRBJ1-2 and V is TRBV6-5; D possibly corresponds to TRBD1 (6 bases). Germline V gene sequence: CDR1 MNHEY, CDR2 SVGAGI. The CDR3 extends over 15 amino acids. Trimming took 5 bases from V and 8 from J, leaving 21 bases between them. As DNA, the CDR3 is TGTGCCAGCAGTCAACAGGGTCCGGCTTTTGGGGGCTACACCTTC. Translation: CASSQQGPAFGGYTF.

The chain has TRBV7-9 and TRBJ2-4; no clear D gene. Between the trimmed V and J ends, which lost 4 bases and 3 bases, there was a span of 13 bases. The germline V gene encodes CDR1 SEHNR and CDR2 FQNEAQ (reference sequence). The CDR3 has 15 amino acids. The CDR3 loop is CASSYLVTGKNIQYF. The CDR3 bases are TGTGCCAGCAGCTATCTGGTGACGGGCAAAAACATTCAGTACTTC.

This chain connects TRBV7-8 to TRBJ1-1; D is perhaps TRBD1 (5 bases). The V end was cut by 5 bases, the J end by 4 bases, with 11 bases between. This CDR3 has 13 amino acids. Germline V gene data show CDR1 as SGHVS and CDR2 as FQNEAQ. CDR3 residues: CASSPGGFTEAFF. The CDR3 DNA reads TGTGCCAGCAGCCCCGGGGGGTTCACTGAAGCTTTCTTT.

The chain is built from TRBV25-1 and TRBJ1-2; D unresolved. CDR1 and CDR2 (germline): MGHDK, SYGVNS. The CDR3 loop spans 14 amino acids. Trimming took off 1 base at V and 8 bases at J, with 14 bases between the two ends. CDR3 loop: CASSELIGRVGYTF. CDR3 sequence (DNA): TGTGCCAGCAGTGAATTGATAGGGAGAGTGGGCTACACCTTC.

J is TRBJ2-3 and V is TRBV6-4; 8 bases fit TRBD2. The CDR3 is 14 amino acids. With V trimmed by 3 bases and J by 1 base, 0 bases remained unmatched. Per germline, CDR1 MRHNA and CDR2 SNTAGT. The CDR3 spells CASSEAGGTDTQYF. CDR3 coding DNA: TGTGCCAGCAGTGAAGCGGGGGGCACAGATACGCAGTATTTT.

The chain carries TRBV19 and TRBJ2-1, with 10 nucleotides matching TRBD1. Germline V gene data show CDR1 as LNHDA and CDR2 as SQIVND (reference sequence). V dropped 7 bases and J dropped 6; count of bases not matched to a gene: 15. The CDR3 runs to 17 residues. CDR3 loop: CASTPWGTGEKVNEQFF. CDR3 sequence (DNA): TGTGCCAGTACTCCATGGGGGACAGGGGAAAAGGTCAATGAGCAGTTCTTC.